This T cell receptor beta chain was observed in a study of esophageal squamous cell carcinoma under preoperative chemotherapy. This clonotype was counted ten times or more. A single record per CDR3 protein comes from TCRdb applying MiXCR to the PCR reads. Here the sample spans 34,000 or so distinct CDR3 sequences, around half being singletons. As to time point: after preoperative PTX-NDP chemotherapy. The CDR3 spans 18 residues. V was shortened by 2 bases and J by 13 bases, with 30 bases between the two germline ends. Germline values: CDR1 MRHNA, CDR2 SNTAGT. The receptor was isolated from a human donor with esophageal squamous cell carcinoma. The donor label of this sample is uncertain. V is TRBV6-4 and J is TRBJ2-1; possibly TRBD2 for D (5 bases). Sampling was carried out from a patient given preoperative chemotherapy. CDR3 region: CASSDPTLEISGEETQFF. Here the CDR3 DNA reads TGTGCCAGCAGTGACCCGACCCTCGAAATTTCCGGGGAAGAGACCCAGTTCTTC.